One and the same sample provided the 21 T cell receptor beta chains below, sequenced in a study of metastatic and nonmetastatic thyroid tumors. TCRdb re-called the PCR reads through MiXCR. The sample lists 20,000 or so clones; about 22% were seen once. Each patient came to thyroid surgery without any prior treatment (of any kind). The sequenced sample was tumor tissue. The receptors here all came from a female donor with papillary thyroid cancer or a benign thyroid nodule (not recorded which). Some clones in this sample may be carry-over from other donors' samples.

The chain employs TRBV7-2 and TRBJ2-1; D is undetermined. Per the germline V gene, CDR1 is SGHTA and CDR2 is FQGNSA. The CDR3 spans 13 residues. V lost 1 base to trimming and J lost 3 bases, with 4 bases between them. DNA for the CDR3: TGTGCCAGCAGCTTAGACTACTACAATGAGCAGTTCTTC. This codes for CASSLDYYNEQFF.

In its sample, this clone was seen many times. The V call is TRBV20-1, the J call TRBJ2-3, with 13 bases identical to TRBD2. CDR3 length: 17 residues. J gave up 6 bases and V 4 bases, and 13 bases lay outside the gene matches. Germline values: CDR1 DFQATT, CDR2 SNEGSKA (reference sequence). For the CDR3, the DNA is TGCAGTGCTACAGTGCTCGGACTAGCGGGAGAAAGGGATACGCAGTATTTT. Amino acid sequence: CSATVLGLAGERDTQYF.

For the CDR3, the DNA is TGCGCCAGCAGCTTGGACCGTGGCAATGAGCAGTTCTTC. Protein sequence: CASSLDRGNEQFF. V and J are TRBV5-1 and TRBJ2-1; D not certain. CDR1 is SGHRS, CDR2 YFSETQ, per germline. V was clipped by 0 bases and J by 6 bases, with 7 bases between them. This CDR3 is 13 amino acids long.

This clone was detected only a few times. This chain uses TRBV6-2 or TRBV6-3 with TRBJ2-1, with 8 bases aligning to TRBD1. The CDR3 is made up of 16 amino acids. Germline-derived CDR1 and CDR2 are MNHEY and SVGEGT. The junction had 4 bases not matched to a gene; V was cut back by 0 bases and J by 3 bases. The CDR3 reads CASSYSSDRGYNEQFF. CDR3 nucleotides: TGTGCCAGCAGTTACTCGAGTGACAGGGGCTACAATGAGCAGTTCTTC.

This clone was counted a few times. The chain recombines TRBV15 with TRBJ2-1; D is perhaps TRBD1 or TRBD2 (5 bases each). This CDR3 contains 13 residues. With 4 bases removed from V and 6 bases from J, the gap between germline ends came to 10 bases. Germline-derived CDR1 and CDR2 are LNHNV and YYDKDF (reference sequence). CDR3 DNA sequence: TGTGCCACCAGCATGGGACGAATCAATGAGCAGTTCTTC. It encodes CATSMGRINEQFF.

This clone was picked up many times. The chain has TRBV20-1 and TRBJ2-7; 9 nucleotides agree with TRBD1. The CDR3 is 15 amino acids. Germline CDR1 DFQATT, CDR2 SNEGSKA (reference sequence). V was pared by 0 bases and J by 2 bases, with 5 bases of the junction left unmatched. For the CDR3, the DNA is TGCAGTGCTAGAGAACAGGGGGCCTACACCTACGAGCAGTACTTC. Protein: CSAREQGAYTYEQYF.

This clone was seen ten or more times. V usage is TRBV11-1 and J usage is TRBJ2-2; 10 nucleotides match TRBD1. Germline-derived CDR1 and CDR2 are SGHAT and FQDESV (reference sequence). The CDR3 totals 16 residues. V gave up 3 bases and J gave up 4 bases; unmatched junction bases: 5. The CDR3 DNA is TGTGCCAGCAGCTTCGACAGGGGGCGAAGCACCGGGGAGCTGTTTTTT. This codes for CASSFDRGRSTGELFF.

This chain connects TRBV6-1 to TRBJ1-2; D not certain. CDR1 and CDR2 (germline): MNHNS, SASEGT. V was trimmed by 5 bases and J by 7 bases, leaving 14 bases between them. CDR3 size: 13 residues. CDR3 sequence reads: CASSPSLDRGYTF. The CDR3 coding sequence is TGTGCCAGCAGTCCTTCATTAGATCGTGGCTACACCTTC.

The sample holds a few counts of this clone. The chain carries TRBV28 and TRBJ2-3; 9 positions agree with TRBD2. The CDR3 sequence is 15 residues long. Germline V CDR1 and CDR2: MDHEN, SYDVKM. V gave up 6 bases and J gave up 3 bases; unmatched junction bases: 7. The CDR3 loop reads CASRRRLAVTDTQYF. The DNA of the CDR3 is TGTGCCAGCAGGCGTAGACTAGCGGTAACAGATACGCAGTATTTT.

This chain joins TRBV20-1 and TRBJ2-7; no reliable D call. Trimming removed 2 bases from V and 1 base from J, with 12 bases in between. Germline loops: CDR1 DFQATT, CDR2 SNEGSKA (reference sequence). The CDR3 has 14 amino acids. The CDR3 region is CSARTMGGSYEQYF. CDR3 bases: TGCAGTGCTAGAACCATGGGCGGATCCTACGAGCAGTACTTC.

The chain uses TRBV20-1 and TRBJ2-6, with a possible D match to TRBD2 (6 bases). The CDR3 loop spans 16 amino acids. V lost 0 bases to trimming and J lost 4 bases, with 13 bases between them. From germline, CDR1 is DFQATT and CDR2 SNEGSKA (reference sequence). The chain's CDR3 is CSARDHGGTGANVLTF. CDR3 DNA: TGCAGTGCTAGAGATCACGGGGGTACAGGGGCCAACGTCCTGACTTTC.

The chain employs TRBV12-3 or TRBV12-4 and TRBJ1-1; no clear D. The CDR3 contains 14 residues. The ends were cut back, 3 bases at V and 0 bases at J, with 8 bases in the middle. In DNA, the CDR3 is TGTGCCAGCAGTTTTGGGCCCGTGAACACTGAAGCTTTCTTT. Amino acid sequence: CASSFGPVNTEAFF.

This clone has only a few counts. Here the CDR3 omits its conserved ending phenylalanine or tryptophan, so a read error is the likely source. No DNA is shown, since the ends of the CDR3 on it are uncertain; the CDR3 is the one TCRdb lists. The V gene is TRBV7-2, the J gene TRBJ2-2. Germline V gene lookup returns CDR1 SGHTA and CDR2 FQGNSA. Including both end residues, the CDR3 is 8 amino acids long. This CDR3 reads CASSLVVG.

This chain joins TRBV20-1 and TRBJ2-1, with 10 bases lining up with TRBD2. V lost 6 bases to trimming and J lost 10 bases; unmatched junction nucleotides: 12. CDR1 DFQATT and CDR2 SNEGSKA come from the germline V gene (reference sequence). CDR3 size: 14 residues. The CDR3: CSAPLAGGPGEQFF. CDR3 DNA sequence: TGCAGTGCCCCTTTAGCGGGGGGTCCGGGGGAGCAGTTCTTC.

This clone occurred many times. The chain has TRBV27 and TRBJ1-4, with no clear D. V was cut by 9 bases and J by 5 bases, with 10 bases left in between. The CDR3 is 12 residues long. Germline lookup yields CDR1 MNHEY and CDR2 SMNVEV (reference sequence). The CDR3 nucleotides read TGTGCCAGTCCGGGAGGGAATGAAAAACTGTTTTTT. Translating gives CASPGGNEKLFF.

V usage is TRBV20-1 and J usage is TRBJ1-2, with 7 bases lining up with TRBD1. Unmatched junction bases numbered 20, after V lost 3 bases and J lost 7 bases. Germline CDR1 is DFQATT and CDR2 is SNEGSKA (reference sequence). CDR3 size: 17 residues. CDR3 DNA: TGCAGTGCTAGTGCCCACCCTTTTGGACAGGCCCTAGGTGGCTACACCTTC. Its translation is CSASAHPFGQALGGYTF.

Concerning this clone itself: One junction end disagrees with the germline gene, perhaps due to a read error. The CDR3 DNA reads TGTGCCAGCAGCCAACAGTGGGCGTACGAGCATTACTTC. It specifies CASSQQWAYEHYF. The gene calls are TRBV3-1 and TRBJ2-7; D is unclear. The CDR3 has 13 amino acids. Germline-derived CDR1 and CDR2 are LGHDT and YNNKEL (reference sequence).

This clone was seen only a few times. This chain links TRBV11-2 with TRBJ2-7, with D possibly matching TRBD1 (5 bases). The CDR3 extends over 11 amino acids. Trimming took off 8 bases at V and 3 bases at J, with 8 bases between the two ends. The V gene's germline CDR1 is SGHAT and CDR2 FQNNGV. The CDR3 here is CASGTGYEQYF. The CDR3 region has the DNA TGTGCCAGCGGTACAGGCTACGAGCAGTACTTC.

V and J are TRBV20-1 and TRBJ2-1; tentative D call: TRBD2 (6 bases). This CDR3 spans 14 amino acids. With 6 bases removed from V and 2 bases from J, the gap between germline ends came to 14 bases. Germline V gives CDR1 DFQATT, CDR2 SNEGSKA (reference sequence). CDR3 bases: TGCAGTGCCCGGCGGGGTACAACCTACAATGAGCAGTTCTTC. It encodes CSARRGTTYNEQFF.

This clone was observed a few times. The J gene is TRBJ2-7, the V gene TRBV10-2; D may be TRBD1 or TRBD2 (5 bases each). Trimming cost V 4 bases and J 2 bases, with 12 bases left between them. The CDR3 spans 14 residues. Germline V lookup: CDR1 WSHSY, CDR2 SAAADI. CDR3 DNA: TGCGCCAGCAGTGGGGACCGACCTCCCTACGAGCAGTACTTC. Translated: CASSGDRPPYEQYF.

This chain joins TRBV12-3 or TRBV12-4 and TRBJ2-2; no firm D call. The CDR3 has 12 residues. V was shortened by 3 bases and J by 6 bases, with 5 bases between the two germline ends. CDR3 nucleotide sequence: TGTGCCAGCAGTTTTAGGGCCGGGGAGCTGTTTTTT. It is translated as CASSFRAGELFF.